These 27 T cell receptor beta chains share one sample of origin, sequenced in a study of response to subunit inactivated influenza vaccine. MiXCR was run by TCRdb on the RT-PCR reads, yielding one entry per CDR3 protein. The sample lists a few hundred thousand distinct CDR3 sequences, 21% occurring once. The starting material was PBMCs from blood, obtained around 22 months after vaccination. The source of these receptors is a man aged 45 to 70 who received an inactivated influenza vaccine.

J is TRBJ2-3 and V is TRBV24-1; D may be TRBD2 (6 bases). V lost 3 bases and J lost 0, with 15 bases in between. The CDR3 spans 17 residues. Looked up from germline, CDR1 is KGHDR and CDR2 is SFDVKD. The CDR3 DNA sequence: TGTGCCACCAGTGATCCGTCTGCCGGGACTAGCACAGATACGCAGTATTTT. Protein sequence: CATSDPSAGTSTDTQYF.

Only a few counts were recorded for this clonotype. This chain uses TRBV7-2 with TRBJ1-1; tentatively, D is TRBD1 (5 bases). The CDR3 runs to 14 residues. Per germline, CDR1 SGHTA and CDR2 FQGNSA. Trimming left V 0 bases short and J 6 bases short, with 11 bases between. Here the CDR3 reads CASSLASTAPEAFF. CDR3 in DNA: TGTGCCAGCAGCTTAGCTTCGACAGCGCCTGAAGCTTTCTTT.

This sequence joins TRBV19 and TRBJ2-2; D remains ambiguous. V gave up 2 bases and J gave up 6 bases, with 7 bases separating them. Germline V gene data show CDR1 as LNHDA and CDR2 as SQIVND (reference sequence). The CDR3 length is 13 residues. The CDR3 loop reads CASSIRVAGELFF. DNA of the CDR3: TGTGCCAGTAGTATAAGAGTGGCCGGGGAGCTGTTTTTT.

Here the CDR3 reads CASFPMAEERGPSYNEQFF. CDR3 DNA sequence: TGTGCCAGCTTTCCCATGGCCGAGGAGAGGGGCCCCTCCTACAATGAGCAGTTCTTC. J is TRBJ2-1 and V is TRBV12-3 or TRBV12-4, with D perhaps matching TRBD1 or TRBD2 (5 bases each). V was shortened by 8 bases and J by 0 bases, with 26 bases between the two germline ends. The CDR3 has 19 residues.

In this sample, this clonotype turned up many times. The rearrangement joins TRBV2 to TRBJ1-1; 7 bases line up with TRBD1. V was clipped by 4 bases and J by 6 bases; unmatched bases: 8. Looked up from germline, CDR1 is SNHLY and CDR2 is FYNNEI. The length of the CDR3 is 14 residues. For the CDR3, the DNA is TGTGCCAGCAGTGCCCGACAGGGAACCCCTGAAGCTTTCTTT. The encoded protein is CASSARQGTPEAFF.

This clonotype was picked up a small number of times. This chain uses TRBV20-1 with TRBJ2-4; tentatively, D is TRBD1 or TRBD2 (5 bases each). The CDR3 has 15 residues. V gave up 0 bases and J gave up 6 bases, with 15 bases separating them. The V gene's germline CDR1 is DFQATT and CDR2 SNEGSKA (reference sequence). CDR3 amino acids: CSARDSQGVTNIQYF. The CDR3 coding sequence is TGCAGTGCTAGAGATAGTCAGGGAGTCACAAACATTCAGTACTTC.

The CDR3 coding sequence is TGCAGCGTTGTGGGGGTTTCATCCACTGAAGCTTTCTTT. Translating gives CSVVGVSSTEAFF. The chain links TRBV29-1 to TRBJ1-1, with D tentatively TRBD1 (5 bases). The length of the CDR3 is 13 residues. Germline lookup yields CDR1 SQVTM and CDR2 ANQGSEA. V lost 4 bases, J lost 4 bases, and 13 bases lay in between.

This clonotype has a handful of counts. This chain's CDR3 is CASSIRGQLEKLFF. The CDR3 DNA is TGTGCCAGCAGCATAAGGGGGCAGCTTGAAAAACTGTTTTTT. The chain links TRBV7-6 to TRBJ1-4, with 7 positions matching TRBD1. CDR3 size: 14 residues. The V and J ends lost 5 bases and 7 bases, in that order; junction bases with no gene match: 7. Germline V lookup: CDR1 SGHVS, CDR2 FNYEAQ.

This clonotype was seen more than once but under ten times. The gene calls are TRBV3-1 and TRBJ1-1, with 10 bases lining up with TRBD1. Germline values: CDR1 LGHDT, CDR2 YNNKEL (reference sequence). CDR3 length: 14 amino acids. V gave up 2 bases and J gave up 10 bases; unmatched junction bases: 7. CDR3 in amino acids: CASSQMSRTGGAFF. The DNA of the CDR3 is TGTGCCAGCAGCCAAATGTCGAGGACAGGGGGAGCTTTCTTT.

Written as DNA, the CDR3 is TGTGCCAGCAGCCAAGAACTAGCCTCTACCGGGGAGCTGTTTTTT. Protein sequence: CASSQELASTGELFF. The chain links TRBV3-1 to TRBJ2-2; tentatively, D is TRBD2 (6 bases). This CDR3 has 15 residues. Trimming removed 0 bases from V and 5 bases from J, with 10 bases in between. CDR1 and CDR2 from the germline V gene are LGHDT and YNNKEL (reference sequence).

The chain links TRBV20-1 to TRBJ1-5, with TRBD1 identical over 8 bases. V gave up 5 bases and J gave up 4 bases; unmatched junction bases: 13. CDR1 is DFQATT and CDR2 is SNEGSKA in the germline V gene (reference sequence). The CDR3 is made up of 16 amino acids. CDR3 nucleotide sequence: TGCAGTGCTGTAGGGGTCAGGGGGCTGGGGAATCAGCCCCAGCATTTT. It specifies CSAVGVRGLGNQPQHF.

This sequence joins TRBV5-1 and TRBJ1-1, with D unresolved. The CDR3 has 13 residues. Trimming removed 0 bases from V and 13 bases from J, with 16 bases in between. From germline, CDR1 is SGHRS and CDR2 YFSETQ. Here the CDR3 DNA reads TGCGCCAGCAGCTTGGGGCTAAGGCAACCAATTTTCTTT. As protein: CASSLGLRQPIFF.

The genes are TRBV7-9 and TRBJ1-1; D unresolved. This CDR3 has 13 residues. Germline CDR1 and CDR2: SEHNR and FQNEAQ (reference sequence). V dropped 2 bases and J dropped 9 bases, with 13 bases sitting between them. The CDR3 DNA follows: TGTGCCAGCAGCTTATCGGCATCGCATAAAGCTTTCTTT. This translates into CASSLSASHKAFF.

This clonotype was detected a few times. The chain combines TRBV29-1 with TRBJ1-1; no reliable D call. Trimming pared 1 base from V and 1 base from J, leaving 10 bases between. From germline, CDR1 is SQVTM and CDR2 ANQGSEA. CDR3 length equals 14 residues. The CDR3 sequence is CSVEAGSANTEAFF. DNA for the CDR3: TGCAGCGTTGAAGCGGGGAGCGCGAACACTGAAGCTTTCTTT.

This clonotype was found a few times. The chain combines TRBV12-3 or TRBV12-4 with TRBJ1-2; TRBD1 matches at 9 bases. The CDR3 totals 13 residues. Germline trimming cut 7 bases from V and 6 bases from J; bases unmatched to any gene: 6. The CDR3 DNA reads as TGTGCCAGCACGACAGGGGGTAATAATGGCTACACCTTC. Protein: CASTTGGNNGYTF.

The chain employs TRBV6-1 and TRBJ2-5; 10 positions agree with TRBD1. Trimming cost V 11 bases and J 5 bases; bases outside gene matches: 14. From germline, CDR1 is MNHNS and CDR2 SASEGT. The CDR3 is made up of 15 amino acids. The CDR3 reads CAGGSKTGGLETQYF. In DNA form, the CDR3 reads TGTGCCGGGGGGTCAAAGACAGGGGGCTTGGAGACCCAGTACTTC.

The chain combines TRBV7-2 with TRBJ1-1; tentatively, D is TRBD1 (5 bases). Trimming shortened V by 1 base and J by 0 bases, and 9 bases separated the two germline ends. Germline values: CDR1 SGHTA, CDR2 FQGNSA. There are 15 residues in the CDR3. The chain's CDR3 is CASSLEGPLNTEAFF. The CDR3 region has the DNA TGTGCCAGCAGCTTAGAGGGACCGCTGAACACTGAAGCTTTCTTT. Using reference TRBV7-2 and TRBJ1-1 for the parts outside the CDR3, the full variable domain is GAGVSQSPSNKVTEKGKDVELRCDPISGHTALYWYRQSLGQGLEFLIYFQGNSAPDKSGLPSDRFSAERTGGSVSTLTIQRTQQEDSAVYLCASSLEGPLNTEAFFGQGTRLTVV.

This clonotype came up a few times. The chain joins TRBV6-1 to TRBJ2-1; 11 bases agree with TRBD2. This CDR3 is built from 16 residues. V lost 6 bases, J lost 4 bases, and 8 bases stayed unmatched. The germline V gene has CDR1 MNHNS and CDR2 SASEGT. The CDR3 DNA sequence: TGTGCCAGCAGGCCGTGGTTAGCGGGGGGGTACAATGAGCAGTTCTTC. Amino acids: CASRPWLAGGYNEQFF.

This clonotype turned up a few times. The V gene is TRBV20-1, the J gene TRBJ1-1; D gene unclear. V lost 1 base to trimming and J lost 3 bases, with 15 bases between them. Germline loops: CDR1 DFQATT, CDR2 SNEGSKA (reference sequence). CDR3 length equals 15 residues. CDR3 DNA sequence: TGCAGTGCTAGAGTCCCGGGAGGCGGTTACACTGAAGCTTTCTTT. Residues: CSARVPGGGYTEAFF.

The J gene is TRBJ2-3, the V gene TRBV5-4, with TRBD2 identical over 14 bases. Germline CDR1 and CDR2: SGHNT and YYREEE (reference sequence). This CDR3 comprises 15 residues. Trimming took 2 bases from V and 6 from J; bases not matched to a gene: 2. The CDR3 nucleotides are TGTGCCAGCAGCTTAGGGACTAGCGGGAGCGATACGCAGTATTTT. Protein: CASSLGTSGSDTQYF.

This clonotype turned up a few times. The chain recombines TRBV20-1 with TRBJ1-2; D is unclear. This CDR3 has 11 amino acids. Trimming cost V 3 bases and J 2 bases, with 4 bases left between them. The germline V gene encodes CDR1 DFQATT and CDR2 SNEGSKA (reference sequence). This CDR3 reads CSARVNYGYTF. In nucleotides, the CDR3 is TGCAGTGCTAGGGTCAACTATGGCTACACCTTC.

This clonotype appeared many times. The chain recombines TRBV9 with TRBJ2-7; TRBD1 agrees at 8 bases. V was pared by 0 bases and J by 5 bases, with 7 bases of the junction left unmatched. The CDR3 has 15 amino acids. Germline CDR1 and CDR2: SGDLS and YYNGEE. CDR3 bases: TGTGCCAGCAGCGTAGCTCCAGGGGGCTTCGACGAGCAGTACTTC. Its protein is CASSVAPGGFDEQYF. Full variable domain (rest looked up from reference TRBV9 and TRBJ2-7): DSGVTQTPKHLITATGQRVTLRCSPRSGDLSVYWYQQSLDQGLQFLIQYYNGEERAKGNILERFSAQQFPDLHSELNLSSLELGDSALYFCASSVAPGGFDEQYFGPGTRLTVT.

CDR3 in amino acids: CASSKMGRDIATNEKLFF. The CDR3 region has the DNA TGTGCCAGCAGCAAAATGGGCCGTGACATCGCAACTAATGAAAAACTGTTTTTT. The chain employs TRBV21-1 and TRBJ1-4; the listed D gene, TRBD1, was not tested against the DNA. TRBV21-1 is classified as a pseudogene. The CDR3 runs 18 residues.

This clonotype has only a few counts. The chain joins TRBV6-1 to TRBJ1-3, with D tentatively TRBD1 (5 bases). Trimming removed 6 bases at V and 0 bases at J, with 9 bases between. The CDR3 extends over 14 amino acids. Per germline, CDR1 MNHNS and CDR2 SASEGT. The CDR3 reads CASRQESSGNTIYF. CDR3 sequence (DNA): TGTGCCAGCAGACAGGAAAGCTCTGGAAACACCATATATTTT.

There are a few counts of this clonotype. The chain carries TRBV6-2 or TRBV6-3 and TRBJ2-7; D ambiguous. The CDR3 runs to 12 residues. Between the trimmed V and J ends, which lost 6 bases and 2 bases, there was a span of 8 bases. Germline assignment: CDR1 MNHEY and CDR2 SVGEGT. CDR3 coding DNA: TGTGCCAGCAGCGCACCCCCCTACGAGCAGTACTTC. It translates to CASSAPPYEQYF.

The chain is built from TRBV20-1 and TRBJ2-5; D perhaps matches TRBD2 (6 bases). The CDR3 length is 14 residues. The V gene's germline CDR1 is DFQATT and CDR2 SNEGSKA (reference sequence). Trimming shortened V by 0 bases and J by 4 bases, and 12 bases separated the two germline ends. CDR3 sequence reads: CSARDHRRGETQYF. In DNA, the CDR3 is TGCAGTGCTAGAGATCATCGGAGGGGAGAGACCCAGTACTTC.

V is TRBV20-1 and J is TRBJ2-1; D gene uncertain. The V gene lost 5 bases and the J gene lost 8 bases, with 7 bases spanning the gap. The CDR3 spans 10 residues. Per germline, CDR1 DFQATT and CDR2 SNEGSKA (reference sequence). CDR3 DNA: TGCAGTGCTGGTCAGGATGAGCAGTTCTTC. It yields the protein CSAGQDEQFF.